Shown below are 6 T cell receptor beta chains from a single sample sequenced in a study of Ad26.COV2.S vaccination and SARS-CoV-2 variants. Libraries were prepared by immunoSEQ multiplex PCR; TCRdb keeps only in-frame clonotypes and omits some of them. This sample has around 300,000 clones, with 75% to 90% found just once. The treatment was: around 19 received Ad26.COV2.S at low or high dose, single or two shots; 5 received placebo; per-sample allocation not given. Collection of samples fell on day 63 after the first vaccine or placebo injection. The source material was peripheral blood, sampled in a trial of Ad26.COV2.S vaccine versus placebo. These receptor sequences come from a person aged 18-60 years who received the Ad26.COV2.S COVID-19 vaccine or a placebo.

The J gene is TRBJ2-7, the V gene TRBV19, with 8 bases that match TRBD1. Trimming removed 5 bases from V and 1 base from J; junction bases left unmatched: 4. CDR1 is LNHDA, CDR2 SQIVND, per germline (reference sequence). CDR3 length: 14 residues. CDR3 DNA sequence: TGTGCCAGTAGTTACCGGGACAGGTCCTACGAGCAGTACTTC. This codes for CASSYRDRSYEQYF.

This chain connects TRBV12-5 to TRBJ2-4; 10 bases are shared with TRBD1. The ends lost 6 bases at V and 1 base at J; junction bases unmatched: 12. The CDR3 sequence is 18 residues long. Germline-derived CDR1 and CDR2 are LGHNT and FRNRAP. CDR3 sequence: CASGLDRGRVLAKNIQYF. For the CDR3, the DNA is TGTGCTAGTGGGCTGGACAGGGGGAGAGTACTTGCCAAAAACATTCAGTACTTC.

The CDR3: CASSLGRNSYEQYF. Written as DNA, the CDR3 is TGTGCCAGCAGCTTAGGAAGAAATTCCTACGAGCAGTACTTC. The chain links TRBV13 to TRBJ2-7; D remains ambiguous. The V gene's germline CDR1 is PRHDT and CDR2 FYEKMQ (reference sequence). CDR3 length: 14 amino acids. V was trimmed by 0 bases and J by 1 base, leaving 7 bases between them.

This clone was seen just once. The V gene is TRBV7-9, the J gene TRBJ2-5, with a weak D call TRBD1 (6 bases). V dropped 1 base and J dropped 5 bases, with 14 bases sitting between them. CDR1 and CDR2 from the germline V gene are SEHNR and FQNEAQ (reference sequence). The CDR3 spans 15 residues. In DNA form, the CDR3 reads TGTGCCAGCAGCTTAGAAGTTACAGGGACGGAGACCCAGTACTTC. It translates to CASSLEVTGTETQYF.

This rearrangement joins TRBV5-4 to TRBJ1-1; D call uncertain. V was cut by 0 bases and J by 5 bases, with 11 bases left in between. CDR3 length: 14 residues. In germline, CDR1 is SGHNT, CDR2 YYREEE (reference sequence). CDR3 bases: TGTGCCAGCAGCTTGGAGCGTCGGGTTACTGAAGCTTTCTTT. It encodes CASSLERRVTEAFF. The full variable domain, rest sourced from reference TRBV5-4 and TRBJ1-1, is ETGVTQSPTHLIKTRGQQVTLRCSSQSGHNTVSWYQQALGQGPQFIFQYYREEENGRGNFPPRFSGLQFPNYSSELNVNALELDDSALYLCASSLERRVTEAFFGQGTRLTVV.

This chain links TRBV18 with TRBJ2-7; 10 positions match TRBD2. V gave up 0 bases and J gave up 7 bases; unmatched junction bases: 6. The V gene's germline CDR1 is KGHSH and CDR2 LQKENI. The CDR3 runs to 15 residues. This chain's CDR3 is CASSPPGLAGEEQYF. For the CDR3, the DNA is TGTGCCAGCTCACCACCTGGTCTAGCGGGAGAGGAGCAGTACTTC.